This is a list of T cell receptor beta chains from one sample in a study of blood T cell repertoires in COVID-19. TCRdb's copy holds only in-frame clones and misses some; the assay was immunoSEQ multiplex PCR. The sample consists of 200,000 to 250,000 clones, around 80% of them appearing once. Sequenced: peripheral blood. The origin of the receptors is a woman in her 70s with acute or convalescent COVID-19. CDR3s include the opening cysteine and the closing phenylalanine or tryptophan. The D gene is left open where the match is weak. A clone size is listed for some rows: how often the clone was seen (once, few, many), or a class if it is expanded.

>TRBV15|TRBD2|TRBJ2-7|.
TGTGCCACCAGCAGAGTGCCCAGCGGGGTACGGGAGCAGTACTTC
CATSRVPSGVREQYF
>TRBV18|TRBD1|TRBJ2-7|.
TGTGCCAGCTCGCTCGAGGACAGGGCCGAGCAGTACTTC
CASSLEDRAEQYF
>TRBV20-1|.|TRBJ2-3|.
TGCAGTGCTAGTTCGGGGGATACGCAGTATTTT
CSASSGDTQYF
>TRBV6-5|.|TRBJ2-7|.
TGTGCCAGCAGTTACTCCGGCGGGACAGTTTACGAGCAGTACTTC
CASSYSGGTVYEQYF
>TRBV2|.|TRBJ2-3|.
TGTGCCACCACCGTGTTTCAGGGAAGAGATACGCAGTATTTT
CATTVFQGRDTQYF
>TRBV5-4|TRBD1|TRBJ1-3|few
TGTGCCAGCAGCTTACAGGGGTCTGGAAACACCATATATTTT
CASSLQGSGNTIYF
>TRBV6-5|.|TRBJ2-7|.
TGTGCCAGCACCCCAGGCGCGTTATCCTACGAGCAGTACTTC
CASTPGALSYEQYF
>TRBV29-1|TRBD2|TRBJ2-7|.
TGCAGCGTCGCCCGGACTAGCGGGTTCTCCTACGAGCAGTACTTC
CSVARTSGFSYEQYF
>TRBV10-3|.|TRBJ1-1|.
TGTGCCATCAGTGGCGGACAGAACACTGAAGCTTTCTTT
CAISGGQNTEAFF
>TRBV29-1|TRBD1|TRBJ2-2|many
TGCAGCGCCCGAGGACAGGGGGCAAACACCGGGGAGCTGTTTTTT
CSARGQGANTGELFF
>TRBV11-2|.|TRBJ1-2|.
TGTGCCAGCAGCCTACGGGACACCTATGGCTACACCTTC
CASSLRDTYGYTF